What follows is one T cell receptor beta chain and its context. Its antigen is as yet unknown. This record comes from a study of cytomegalovirus exposure and HLA in healthy donors. The study, taken as a whole, reports: Listed as cytomegalovirus-associated were 150 or so TCR beta chains.

Clones were read by immunoSEQ multiplex PCR, and TCRdb kept only the in-frame ones, dropping some. Here the sample spans around 250,000 clones, 90% being singletons. In germline, CDR1 is SGHNT, CDR2 YYREEE (reference sequence). Trimming removed 3 bases from V and 7 bases from J; junction bases left unmatched: 7. The CDR3 sequence is 16 residues long. The sequencing input was PBMCs. The chain couples TRBV5-4 to TRBJ2-3; 14 bases are shared with TRBD2. The origin of this receptor is a woman aged 18-35 years in good health and CMV-seronegative. CDR3: CASSSGLAGGSNTQYF. The CDR3 coding sequence is TGTGCCAGCAGCTCAGGACTAGCGGGGGGTTCAAATACGCAGTATTTT.